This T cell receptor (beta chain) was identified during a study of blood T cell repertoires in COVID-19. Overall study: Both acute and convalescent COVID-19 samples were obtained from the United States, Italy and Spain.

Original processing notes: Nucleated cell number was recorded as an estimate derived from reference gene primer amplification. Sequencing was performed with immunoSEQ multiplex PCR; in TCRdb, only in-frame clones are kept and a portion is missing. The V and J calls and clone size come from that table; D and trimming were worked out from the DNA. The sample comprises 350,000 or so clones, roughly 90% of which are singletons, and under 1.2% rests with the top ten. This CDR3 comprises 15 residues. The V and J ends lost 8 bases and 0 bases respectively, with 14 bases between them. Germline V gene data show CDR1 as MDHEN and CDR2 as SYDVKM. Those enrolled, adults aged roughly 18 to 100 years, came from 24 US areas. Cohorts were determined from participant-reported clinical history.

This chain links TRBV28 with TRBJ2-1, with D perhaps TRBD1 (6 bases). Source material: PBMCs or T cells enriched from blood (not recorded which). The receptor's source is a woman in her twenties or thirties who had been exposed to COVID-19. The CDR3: CASLLQGSSYNEQFF. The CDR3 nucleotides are TGTGCCAGCTTGCTACAGGGCAGCTCCTACAATGAGCAGTTCTTC.